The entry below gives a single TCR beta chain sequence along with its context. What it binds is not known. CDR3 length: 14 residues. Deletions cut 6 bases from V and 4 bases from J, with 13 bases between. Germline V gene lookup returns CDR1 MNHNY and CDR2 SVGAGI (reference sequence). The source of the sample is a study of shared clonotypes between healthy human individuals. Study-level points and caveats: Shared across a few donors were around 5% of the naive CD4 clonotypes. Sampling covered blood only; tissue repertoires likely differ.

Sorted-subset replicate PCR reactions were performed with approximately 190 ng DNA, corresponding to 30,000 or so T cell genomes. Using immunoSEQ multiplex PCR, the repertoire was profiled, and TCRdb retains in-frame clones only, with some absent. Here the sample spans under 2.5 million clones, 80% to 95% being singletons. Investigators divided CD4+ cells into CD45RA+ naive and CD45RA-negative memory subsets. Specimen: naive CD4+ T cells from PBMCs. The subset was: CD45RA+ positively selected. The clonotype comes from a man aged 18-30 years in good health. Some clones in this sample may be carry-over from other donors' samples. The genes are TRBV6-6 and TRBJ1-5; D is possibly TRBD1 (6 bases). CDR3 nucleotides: TGTGCCAGCAGAGAGGACAGTACAAATCAGCCCCAGCATTTT. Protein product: CASREDSTNQPQHF.